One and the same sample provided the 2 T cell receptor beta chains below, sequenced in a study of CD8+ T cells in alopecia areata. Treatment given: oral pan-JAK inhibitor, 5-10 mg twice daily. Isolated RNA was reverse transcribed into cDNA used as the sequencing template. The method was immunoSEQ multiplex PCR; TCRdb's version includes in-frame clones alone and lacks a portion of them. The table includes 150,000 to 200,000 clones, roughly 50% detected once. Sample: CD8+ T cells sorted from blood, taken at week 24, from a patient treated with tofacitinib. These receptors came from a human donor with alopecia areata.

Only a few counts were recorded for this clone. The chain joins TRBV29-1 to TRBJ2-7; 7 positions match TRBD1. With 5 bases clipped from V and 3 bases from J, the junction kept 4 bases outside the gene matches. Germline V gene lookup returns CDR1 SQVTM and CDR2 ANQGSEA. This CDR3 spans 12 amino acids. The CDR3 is CSVPGQNYEQYF. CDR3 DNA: TGCAGCGTTCCGGGACAGAACTACGAGCAGTACTTC.

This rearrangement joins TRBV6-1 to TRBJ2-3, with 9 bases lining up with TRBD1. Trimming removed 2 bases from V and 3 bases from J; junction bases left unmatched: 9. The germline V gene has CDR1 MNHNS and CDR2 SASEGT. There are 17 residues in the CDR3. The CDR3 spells CASSESVGTGITDTQYF. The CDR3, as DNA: TGTGCCAGCAGTGAATCTGTCGGGACAGGGATTACAGATACGCAGTATTTT.